This T cell receptor (beta chain) originates from a study of blood T cell repertoires in COVID-19. Sequenced by immunoSEQ multiplex PCR; TCRdb stores in-frame clones only, minus some. The sample gives fewer than 100,000 clones, 75% to 85% of which show up once; about a tenth is in the top ten. What was sequenced was peripheral blood. The clonotype was recovered from a woman between 65 and 79 years old with acute or convalescent COVID-19.

CDR3 residues: CASSWRQVQETQYF. CDR3 in DNA: TGCGCCAGCAGCTGGCGACAGGTCCAAGAGACCCAGTACTTC. The rearrangement links TRBV5-1 to TRBJ2-5; maybe TRBD1 (6 bases). CDR1 is SGHRS, CDR2 YFSETQ, per germline. CDR3 length: 14 amino acids. V was cut by 3 bases and J by 1 base, with 10 bases left in between.